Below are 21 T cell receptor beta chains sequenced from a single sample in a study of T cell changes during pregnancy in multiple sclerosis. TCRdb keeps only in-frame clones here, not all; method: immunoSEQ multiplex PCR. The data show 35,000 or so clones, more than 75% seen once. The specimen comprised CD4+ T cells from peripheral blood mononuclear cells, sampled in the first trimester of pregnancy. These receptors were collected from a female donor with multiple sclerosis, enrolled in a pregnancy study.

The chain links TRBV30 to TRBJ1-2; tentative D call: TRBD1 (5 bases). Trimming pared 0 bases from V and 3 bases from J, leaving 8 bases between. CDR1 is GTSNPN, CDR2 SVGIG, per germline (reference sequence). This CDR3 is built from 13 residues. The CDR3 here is CAWSVGRDYGYTF. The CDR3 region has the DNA TGTGCCTGGAGTGTCGGCAGGGACTATGGCTACACCTTC.

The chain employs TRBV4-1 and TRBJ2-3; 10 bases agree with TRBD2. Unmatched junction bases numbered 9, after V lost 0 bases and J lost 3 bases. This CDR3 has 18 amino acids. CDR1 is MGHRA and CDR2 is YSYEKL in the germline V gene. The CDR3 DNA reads TGCGCCAGCAGCCAAGATCCCCCCAGCGGGAGGGCGACAGATACGCAGTATTTT. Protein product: CASSQDPPSGRATDTQYF.

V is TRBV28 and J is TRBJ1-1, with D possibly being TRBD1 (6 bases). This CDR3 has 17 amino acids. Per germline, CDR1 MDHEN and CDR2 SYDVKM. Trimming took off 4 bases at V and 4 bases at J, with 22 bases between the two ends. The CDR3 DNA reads TGTGCCAGCAGTTATCCTCCACTCGGGCAGGGGCGCACTGAAGCTTTCTTT. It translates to CASSYPPLGQGRTEAFF.

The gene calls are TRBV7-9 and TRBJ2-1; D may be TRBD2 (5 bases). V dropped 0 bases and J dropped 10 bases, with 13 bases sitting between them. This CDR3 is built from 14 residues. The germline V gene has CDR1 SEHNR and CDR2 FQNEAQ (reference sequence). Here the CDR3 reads CASSLAGATNEQFF. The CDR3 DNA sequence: TGTGCCAGCAGCTTAGCGGGAGCCACGAACGAGCAGTTCTTC. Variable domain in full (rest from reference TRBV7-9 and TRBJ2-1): DTGVSQNPRHKITKRGQNVTFRCDPISEHNRLYWYRQTLGQGPEFLTYFQNEAQLEKSRLLSDRFSAERPKGSFSTLEIQRTEQGDSAMYLCASSLAGATNEQFFGPGTRLTVL.

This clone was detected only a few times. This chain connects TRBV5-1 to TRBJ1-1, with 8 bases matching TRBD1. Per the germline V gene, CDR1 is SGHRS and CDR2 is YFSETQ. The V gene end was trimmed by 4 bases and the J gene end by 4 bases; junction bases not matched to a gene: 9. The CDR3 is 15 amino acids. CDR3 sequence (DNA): TGCGCCAGCAGCCCTCGGACAGGGCCGGCCACTGAAGCTTTCTTT. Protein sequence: CASSPRTGPATEAFF.

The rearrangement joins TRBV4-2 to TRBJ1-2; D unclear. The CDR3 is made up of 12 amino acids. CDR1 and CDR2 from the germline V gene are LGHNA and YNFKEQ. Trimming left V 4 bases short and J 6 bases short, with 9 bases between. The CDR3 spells CASSRDTNGYTF. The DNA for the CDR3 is TGTGCCAGCAGCCGAGACACAAATGGCTACACCTTC.

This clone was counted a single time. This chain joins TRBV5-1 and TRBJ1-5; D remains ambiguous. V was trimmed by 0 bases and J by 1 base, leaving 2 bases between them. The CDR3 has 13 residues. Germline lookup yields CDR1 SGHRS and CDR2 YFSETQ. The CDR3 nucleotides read TGCGCCAGCAGCTTGGCGAGCAATCAGCCCCAGCATTTT. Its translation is CASSLASNQPQHF.

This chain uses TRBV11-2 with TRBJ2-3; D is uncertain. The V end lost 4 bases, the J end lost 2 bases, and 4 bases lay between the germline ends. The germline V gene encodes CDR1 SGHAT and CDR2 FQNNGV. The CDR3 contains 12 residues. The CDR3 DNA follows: TGTGCCAGCAGCTCCCTCACAGATACGCAGTATTTT. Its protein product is CASSSLTDTQYF.

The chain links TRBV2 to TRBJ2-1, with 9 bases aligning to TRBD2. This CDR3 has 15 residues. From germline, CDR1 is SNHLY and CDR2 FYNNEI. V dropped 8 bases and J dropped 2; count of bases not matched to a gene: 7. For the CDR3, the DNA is TGTGCCAGCTGCAAGTTAGCGGGAGCCTACAATGAGCAGTTCTTC. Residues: CASCKLAGAYNEQFF.

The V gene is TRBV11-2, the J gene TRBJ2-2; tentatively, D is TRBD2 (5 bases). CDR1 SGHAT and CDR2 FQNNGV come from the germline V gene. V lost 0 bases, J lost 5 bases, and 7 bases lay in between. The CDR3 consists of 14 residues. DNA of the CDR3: TGTGCCAGCAGCTTAGACAGGAGGACCGGGGAGCTGTTTTTT. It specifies CASSLDRRTGELFF.

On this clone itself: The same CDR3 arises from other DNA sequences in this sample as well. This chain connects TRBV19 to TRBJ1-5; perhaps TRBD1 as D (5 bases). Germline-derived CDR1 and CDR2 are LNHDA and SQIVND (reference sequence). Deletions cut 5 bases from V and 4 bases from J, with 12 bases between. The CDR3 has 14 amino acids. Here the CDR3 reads CASSDDSRNQPQHF. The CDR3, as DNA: TGTGCCAGTAGTGACGACAGCAGGAATCAGCCCCAGCATTTT.

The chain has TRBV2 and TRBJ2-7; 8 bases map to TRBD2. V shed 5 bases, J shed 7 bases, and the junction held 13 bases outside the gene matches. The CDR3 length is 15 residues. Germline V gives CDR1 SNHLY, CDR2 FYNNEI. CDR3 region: CASSTTGTGGSEQYF. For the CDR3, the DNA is TGTGCCAGCAGTACCACCGGGACGGGAGGGAGTGAGCAGTACTTC.

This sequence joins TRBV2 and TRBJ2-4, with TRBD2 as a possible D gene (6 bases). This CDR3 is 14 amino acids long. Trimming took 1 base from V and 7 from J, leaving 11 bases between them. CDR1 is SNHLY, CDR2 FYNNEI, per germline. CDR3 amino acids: CASSEGRVGNIQYF. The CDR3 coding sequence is TGTGCCAGCAGTGAAGGGAGGGTCGGTAACATTCAGTACTTC.

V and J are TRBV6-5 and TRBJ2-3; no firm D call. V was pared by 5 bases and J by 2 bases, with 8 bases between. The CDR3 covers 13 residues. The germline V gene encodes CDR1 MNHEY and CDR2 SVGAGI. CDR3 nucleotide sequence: TGTGCCAGCAGTCGCGGCCCCACAGATACGCAGTATTTT. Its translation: CASSRGPTDTQYF.

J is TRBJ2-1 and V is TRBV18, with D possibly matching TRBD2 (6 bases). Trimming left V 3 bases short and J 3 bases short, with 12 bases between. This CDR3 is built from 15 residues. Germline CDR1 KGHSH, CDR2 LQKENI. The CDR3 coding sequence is TGTGCCAGCTCACCGGGTCCCGGGAGCTACAATGAGCAGTTCTTC. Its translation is CASSPGPGSYNEQFF.

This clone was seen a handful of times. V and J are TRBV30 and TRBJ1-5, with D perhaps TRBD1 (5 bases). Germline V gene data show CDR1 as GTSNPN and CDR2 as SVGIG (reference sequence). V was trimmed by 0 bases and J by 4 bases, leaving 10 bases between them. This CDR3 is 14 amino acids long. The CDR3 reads CAWSVPQGNQPQHF. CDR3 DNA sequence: TGTGCCTGGAGTGTACCCCAGGGAAATCAGCCCCAGCATTTT.

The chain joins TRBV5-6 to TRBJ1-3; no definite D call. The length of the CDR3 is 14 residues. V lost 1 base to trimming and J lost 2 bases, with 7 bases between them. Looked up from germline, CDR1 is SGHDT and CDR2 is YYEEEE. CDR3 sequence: CASSLIQTGNTIYF. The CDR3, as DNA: TGTGCCAGCAGCTTGATACAGACTGGAAACACCATATATTTT.

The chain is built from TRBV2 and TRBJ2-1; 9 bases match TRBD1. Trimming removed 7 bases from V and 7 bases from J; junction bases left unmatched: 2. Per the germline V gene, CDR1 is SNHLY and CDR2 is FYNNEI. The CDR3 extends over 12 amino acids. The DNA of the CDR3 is TGTGCCAGCACAGGACAGGGGAATGAGCAGTTCTTC. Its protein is CASTGQGNEQFF.

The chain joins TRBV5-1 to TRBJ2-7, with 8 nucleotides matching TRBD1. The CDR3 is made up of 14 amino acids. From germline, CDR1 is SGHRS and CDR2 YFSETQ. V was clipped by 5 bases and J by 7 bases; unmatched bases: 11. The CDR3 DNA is TGCGCCAGCAGTAATTCGACAGGGGCGGGGGAGCAGTACTTC. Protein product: CASSNSTGAGEQYF. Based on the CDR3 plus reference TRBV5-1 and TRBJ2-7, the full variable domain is KAGVTQTPRYLIKTRGQQVTLSCSPISGHRSVSWYQQTPGQGLQFLFEYFSETQRNKGNFPGRFSGRQFSNSRSEMNVSTLELGDSALYLCASSNSTGAGEQYFGPGTRLTVT.

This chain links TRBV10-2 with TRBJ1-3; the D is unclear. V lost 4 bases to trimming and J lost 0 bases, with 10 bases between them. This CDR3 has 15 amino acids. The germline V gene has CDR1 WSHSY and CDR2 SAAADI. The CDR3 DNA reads TGCGCCAGCAGTGTGTTAACAGTCTCTGGAAACACCATATATTTT. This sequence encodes CASSVLTVSGNTIYF.

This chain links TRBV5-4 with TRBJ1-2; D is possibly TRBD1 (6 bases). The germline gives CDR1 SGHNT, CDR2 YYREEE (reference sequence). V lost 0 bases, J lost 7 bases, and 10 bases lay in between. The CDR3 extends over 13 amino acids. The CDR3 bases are TGTGCCAGCAGCTTGGACAGGGTAGGTGGCTACACCTTC. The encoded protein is CASSLDRVGGYTF.